What follows is one T cell receptor beta chain and its context. Isolation yielded PBMCs, at least 7 million per sample, in every case. V was trimmed by 0 bases and J by 4 bases, leaving 12 bases between them. CDR1 and CDR2 from the germline V gene are LGHNA and YSLEER. CDR3 length equals 15 residues. A J-beta primer mix and a sample-barcoded 5' primer were used in a second PCR of about 7 to 12 cycles. Using its own MiXCR run on the 5' RACE reads, TCRdb lists one record per CDR3 protein. The repertoire holds around 800,000 distinct CDR3 sequences, with around half as singletons. The source of the sample is a study of blood T cells in healthy people across ages.

The V gene is TRBV4-3, the J gene TRBJ1-2, with no clear D. The sequence derives from a man older than 75 in good health. Sequencing was performed on blood. The CDR3 protein is CASSQDRQTFYGYTF. The DNA of the CDR3 is TGCGCCAGCAGCCAAGATCGCCAGACCTTCTATGGCTACACCTTC.